This T cell receptor (beta chain) was recorded in a study of T cell repertoires in cytomegalovirus infection (dated by TCRdb to about 2019). Study-level background: The peptide stimulations were aimed at well-studied HLA-B-restricted epitopes as well as recently identified HLA-C-restricted CMV epitopes, whose presentation resists viral immunomodulation. Because public TCR beta signatures pointed to carriage of CMV infection together with the matching HLA type, the HLA type of each donor mattered for the analysis. The full study reports these points: Cumulative frequency of public TCR beta family members discriminated carriers of CMV infection plus the relevant HLA type in this cohort and an independent approximately 350-donor cohort. In the ex vivo response, HLA-C-restricted CMV-specific TCR beta clonotypes were dominant, and in two of eight donors the single most frequent clonotype came from this HLA-C-restricted group.

What the treatment or condition label conveys for this sample: in vitro stimulation with specific CMV peptide epitopes to enrich CMV-specific T cells. Sequencing instrument: Illumina HiSeq 1500. Using fastp at Q25 and MiXCR, TCRdb reprocessed the public reads and kept productive beta chains. Each CDR3 protein appears once, grouped with its most common genes and DNA. The sample records 640,000 or so distinct CDR3 sequences, approximately 33% of which are singletons. 15% to 20% of the sample is in the top ten clones. As for this clonotype: Its antigen has not been determined. There are no base qualities to consult, and no much larger clone falls within one base.

Via the germline V gene, CDR1 is MGHRA and CDR2 YSYEKL. After removal of 1 base from V and 4 bases from J, the junction retains 13 bases not matched to a gene. Taken from cysteine to phenylalanine, the CDR3 has 18 residues. Just CDR3 DNA is preserved here, 54 bases in frame from base 1. The material sequenced was cultured PBMCs, taken from culture after CMV antigen stimulation. Rearrangement joined TRBV4-1 to TRBJ2-5; the junction holds 9 bases that match TRBD2. The receptor was isolated from a human donor in good health (CMV status not recorded). Some clones in this sample may be carry-over from other donors' samples. The sequenced DNA is TGCGCCAGCAGCCAAGGGGTGGAGGTTAGCGGGAGTGGAGAGACCCAGTACTTC. This codes for CASSQGVEVSGSGETQYF.